This T cell receptor beta chain was identified during a study of shared clonotypes between healthy human individuals. Comment on this clone: Different DNA sequences within this sample yield the same CDR3.

The germline V gene has CDR1 MNHEY and CDR2 SVGAGI. With V trimmed by 6 bases and J by 5 bases, 8 bases remained unmatched. This CDR3 has 14 amino acids. Sequencing used immunoSEQ multiplex PCR; TCRdb keeps in-frame clones, though not all of them. The table lists just over 2,000,000 clones, 85% to 95% of them singletons. The receptor comes from a man aged 18 to 35 in good health. This chain links TRBV6-5 with TRBJ2-5, with TRBD1 identical over 8 bases. Material for sequencing was naive CD4+ T cells sorted from blood. Subset: CD45RA+ positively selected. The CDR3 nucleotides read TGTGCCAGCAGCCGGACAGGGTTGGGGGAGACCCAGTACTTC. The encoded protein is CASSRTGLGETQYF.